The 9 T cell receptor beta chains reported below all come from one sample, sequenced in a study of blood T cells in healthy people across ages. Through a sample-barcoded 5' primer and a J-beta primer mix, a second PCR was run for 7 to 11 cycles. TCRdb passed the 5' RACE reads through MiXCR, listing each CDR3 protein once. In the table there are approximately 670,000 distinct CDR3 sequences, 35% to 50% of which are singletons. The sample taken for sequencing was blood. The receptors stem from a man older than 75 in good health.

In its sample, this clonotype was seen once. The chain has TRBV5-1 and TRBJ2-5, with D maybe TRBD1 (5 bases). The germline V and J ends were trimmed by 0 bases and 11 bases, with 23 bases remaining between them. This CDR3 region has 16 residues. CDR1 SGHRS and CDR2 YFSETQ come from the germline V gene. The CDR3: CASSLGGRALYNEQYF. In DNA, the CDR3 is TGCGCCAGCAGCTTGGGGGGCCGGGCCTTATACAATGAGCAGTACTTC.

The chain employs TRBV5-6 and TRBJ2-3; the match to TRBD2 covers 11 bases. Germline V gene data show CDR1 as SGHDT and CDR2 as YYEEEE. V shed 0 bases and J 1 base; nucleotides not matched to a gene: 4. The CDR3 has 17 amino acids. Here the CDR3 reads CASSLGGTSGGTDTQYF. The CDR3 DNA sequence: TGTGCCAGCAGCTTGGGTGGGACTAGCGGAGGCACAGATACGCAGTATTTT.

This clonotype was counted a few times. The rearrangement uses TRBV6-5 and TRBJ2-7, with TRBD1 matching 7 bases. The CDR3 has 15 amino acids. V was clipped by 0 bases and J by 3 bases; unmatched bases: 5. Looked up from germline, CDR1 is MNHEY and CDR2 is SVGAGI. In nucleotides, the CDR3 is TGTGCCAGCAGTTACTCCGGGGACAGCCTCTACGAGCAGTACTTC. It encodes CASSYSGDSLYEQYF.

The chain is built from TRBV3-1 and TRBJ2-2, with D uncertain. Trimming pared 1 base from V and 8 bases from J, leaving 8 bases between. CDR3 length: 13 residues. Germline-derived CDR1 and CDR2 are LGHDT and YNNKEL (reference sequence). The DNA for the CDR3 is TGTGCCAGCAGCCAAGCCGGGCTGGGGGAGCTGTTTTTT. This sequence encodes CASSQAGLGELFF.

This chain connects TRBV5-1 to TRBJ2-1; D is tentatively TRBD1 or TRBD2 (6 bases each). The CDR3 consists of 14 residues. CDR1 is SGHRS and CDR2 is YFSETQ in the germline V gene. Trimming took 5 bases from V and 8 from J, leaving 17 bases between them. The CDR3 here is CASRKGGQSDEQFF. For the CDR3, the DNA is TGCGCCAGCAGGAAGGGGGGCCAATCTGATGAGCAGTTCTTC.

V and J are TRBV6-2 or TRBV6-3 and TRBJ2-3; D may be TRBD1 (6 bases). The CDR3 loop spans 16 amino acids. Between the trimmed V and J ends, which lost 2 bases and 0 bases, there was a span of 12 bases. The germline V gene has CDR1 MNHEY and CDR2 SVGEGT. The CDR3 is CASSYDTGSSTDTQYF. CDR3 sequence (DNA): TGTGCCAGCAGTTACGATACAGGGAGTAGCACAGATACGCAGTATTTT.

V gene TRBV2 combines with J gene TRBJ1-2; 11 bases match TRBD1. CDR3 length: 14 amino acids. Germline-derived CDR1 and CDR2 are SNHLY and FYNNEI. Unmatched junction bases numbered 2, after V lost 4 bases and J lost 4 bases. CDR3 in amino acids: CASSGDRGVYGYTF. In DNA, the CDR3 is TGTGCCAGCAGTGGGGACAGGGGGGTCTATGGCTACACCTTC.

The chain recombines TRBV2 with TRBJ2-4; no firm D call. The J call may be incorrect, as the DNA end agrees better with TRBJ2-7. CDR3 length: 14 amino acids. Germline values: CDR1 SNHLY, CDR2 FYNNEI. The CDR3 DNA follows: TGTGCCAGCAGTGAAACGGGTATAGACTACGAGCAGTACTTC. Its translation is CASSETGIDYEQYF.

This clonotype was counted a few times. J is TRBJ2-1 and V is TRBV6-2 or TRBV6-3; D is possibly TRBD1 (6 bases). Germline V CDR1 and CDR2: MNHEY, SVGEGT. There are 13 residues in the CDR3. Trimming shortened V by 5 bases and J by 8 bases, and 13 bases separated the two germline ends. CDR3: CASSPYRADEQFF. CDR3 DNA: TGTGCCAGCAGTCCTTACAGGGCGGATGAGCAGTTCTTC.